This TCR beta chain emerged from a study of CD8+CD57+ T cells in acquired aplastic anemia. Study as a whole: Sorted CD4+ and CD8+ cells yielded DNA averaging around 3 ug.

For this clonotype: What it recognizes is unknown.

By flow cytometry, patients selected for sequencing had shown an expansion of CD8+CD57+ cells. Every patient presented with severe acquired aplastic anemia. TCR beta VDJ combinations and CDR3 sequences were profiled from genomic DNA. TCRdb ran MiXCR on the reads and lists one entry per CDR3 protein. The data show tens of thousands of distinct CDR3 sequences, with roughly 63% seen just once and 59% held by the top ten. Germline CDR1 and CDR2: LNHNV and YYDKDF (reference sequence). With V trimmed by 3 bases and J by 2 bases, 9 bases remained unmatched. The CDR3 covers 17 residues. Broader study findings: Found in both controls and patients were about 30 CD8+ CDR3 sequences.

This chain uses TRBV15 with TRBJ2-5; 10 bases match TRBD2. The sample taken for sequencing was sorted CD4+, CD8+, or CD8+CD57+ T cells (not recorded which) from PBMCs. The clonotype was recovered from a human donor with aplastic anemia. The CDR3 nucleotides read TGTGCCACCAGCAGCGTAGAAGAGCGGGGGGGACAAGAGACCCAGTACTTC. Translation gives CATSSVEERGGQETQYF.